The rows below give T cell receptor beta chains drawn from one sample of a study of response to subunit inactivated influenza vaccine. TCRdb redid the calling of the RT-PCR reads with MiXCR, one entry per CDR3 protein. This repertoire shows around 190,000 distinct CDR3 sequences, about a tenth found once; its top ten account for 9.5% to 13%. Sequenced here: non-naive T cells sorted from PBMCs, sampled on the day of vaccination. All receptors come from a man aged 50 or older who received an inactivated influenza vaccine. Both conserved end residues are part of each CDR3. Each record gives: V gene, clone size, J gene, D gene, CDR3 protein, CDR3 DNA. D genes are given only for firm matches. Size values are once, few and many counts, or a class for expanded clones, and some rows have none.

TRBV27	-	TRBJ2-7	TRBD2	CASSFVSGRGYEQYF	TGTGCCAGCAGTTTCGTTAGCGGGAGGGGCTACGAGCAGTACTTC
TRBV20-1	few	TRBJ1-1	-	CSAPRQNRNTEAFF	TGCAGTGCCCCCCGACAGAACCGTAACACTGAAGCTTTCTTT
TRBV20-1	few	TRBJ1-2	-	CSATGNYGYTF	TGCAGTGCTACAGGGAACTATGGCTACACCTTC
TRBV20-1	few	TRBJ2-1	-	CSALISWSNEQFF	TGCAGTGCTCTTATCTCTTGGAGCAATGAGCAGTTCTTC
TRBV29-1	many	TRBJ2-2	TRBD1	CARQGASGELFF	TGCGCACGACAGGGGGCATCCGGGGAGCTGTTTTTT
TRBV12-3/TRBV12-4	many	TRBJ2-1	-	CASRPPSRGRENEQFF	TGTGCCAGCAGGCCACCCTCGAGGGGACGGGAAAATGAGCAGTTCTTC
TRBV4-3	few	TRBJ2-5	TRBD2	CASSQEFTSGGAGLETQYF	TGCGCCAGCAGCCAAGAGTTCACTAGCGGGGGGGCAGGGTTAGAGACCCAGTACTTC
TRBV20-1	few	TRBJ2-1	-	CSARGGGLVNEQFF	TGCAGTGCTAGGGGGGGCGGCCTCGTCAATGAGCAGTTCTTC
TRBV3-1	many	TRBJ2-2	-	CASSQGPGELFF	TGTGCCAGCAGCCAAGGACCCGGGGAGCTGTTTTTT
TRBV7-2	-	TRBJ1-5	-	CASSLYNSNQPQHF	TGTGCCAGCAGCTTATACAATAGCAATCAGCCCCAGCATTTT
TRBV5-5	few	TRBJ2-1	-	CASSFDTSWSEQFF	TGTGCCAGCAGCTTCGACACTAGTTGGAGTGAGCAGTTCTTC
TRBV13	-	TRBJ2-2	-	CASSLRGLVTGELFF	TGTGCCAGCAGCTTGAGGGGCCTGGTCACCGGGGAGCTGTTTTTT
TRBV6-2/TRBV6-3	few	TRBJ1-1	-	CASSLSQGEGTEAFF	TGTGCCAGCAGTCTTTCGCAGGGCGAGGGCACTGAAGCTTTCTTT
TRBV20-1	-	TRBJ1-2	-	CSARDTDGYTF	TGCAGTGCTAGAGATACAGATGGCTACACCTTC
TRBV20-1	few	TRBJ2-5	-	CSAREISTTHGTQYF	TGCAGTGCTAGGGAAATAAGCACGACACATGGGACCCAGTACTTC
TRBV6-2/TRBV6-3	-	TRBJ2-7	-	CASSYTWVGEQYF	TGTGCCAGCAGTTACACCTGGGTTGGGGAGCAGTACTTC
TRBV7-9	few	TRBJ2-7	-	CASSSLAGRQSSYEQYF	TGTGCCAGCAGCTCCCTGGCTGGACGACAGAGCTCCTACGAGCAGTACTTC
TRBV20-1	few	TRBJ2-3	TRBD1	CSASRTGKVGDTQYF	TGCAGTGCTTCTAGGACAGGGAAAGTTGGAGATACGCAGTATTTT
TRBV4-1	-	TRBJ2-7	-	CASSQPGRNSYEQYF	TGCGCCAGCAGCCAACCTGGACGGAACTCCTACGAGCAGTACTTC
TRBV20-1	-	TRBJ2-1	TRBD2	CSARETSGRLNEQFF	TGCAGTGCTAGAGAGACTAGCGGGAGGCTTAATGAGCAGTTCTTC
TRBV28	few	TRBJ1-2	-	CASSSETYGYTF	TGTGCCAGCAGCTCCGAGACCTATGGCTACACCTTC
TRBV27	few	TRBJ1-1	TRBD1	CASSWRATGGHTEAFF	TGTGCCAGCAGTTGGCGGGCGACAGGGGGTCACACTGAAGCTTTCTTT
TRBV20-1	-	TRBJ2-7	TRBD1	CSANRGRSSYEQYF	TGCAGTGCTAACAGGGGGAGAAGCTCCTACGAGCAGTACTTC
TRBV25-1	many	TRBJ2-7	-	CASSELEGHEQYF	TGTGCCAGCAGTGAATTGGAGGGCCACGAGCAGTACTTC
TRBV29-1	few	TRBJ2-7	TRBD2	CSVVLAAISYEQYF	TGCAGCGTTGTACTAGCGGCCATCTCCTACGAGCAGTACTTC
TRBV6-1	many	TRBJ1-2	TRBD1	CASSVRDRDYGYTF	TGTGCCAGCAGTGTCCGGGACAGGGACTATGGCTACACCTTC
TRBV24-1	few	TRBJ2-2	-	CATSDRLGTGTAPGELFF	TGTGCCACCAGTGATCGACTAGGGACCGGGACAGCTCCCGGGGAGCTGTTTTTT
TRBV4-2	many	TRBJ1-5	-	CASSQESGRNQPQHF	TGTGCCAGCAGCCAAGAGTCCGGACGGAATCAGCCCCAGCATTTT
TRBV3-1	few	TRBJ2-3	TRBD1	CASSQAQTGHNTDTQYF	TGTGCCAGCAGCCAAGCGCAGACAGGGCATAACACAGATACGCAGTATTTT
TRBV20-1	-	TRBJ2-1	-	CSARGRSSYNEQFF	TGCAGTGCTAGAGGGCGGAGCTCCTACAATGAGCAGTTCTTC
TRBV20-1	many	TRBJ1-2	-	CSARALERGYTF	TGCAGTGCTAGGGCCCTGGAGCGCGGCTACACCTTC
TRBV12-3/TRBV12-4	few	TRBJ2-5	-	CASSLRAEETQYF	TGTGCCAGCAGTTTAAGGGCAGAAGAGACCCAGTACTTC
TRBV6-1	few	TRBJ2-5	TRBD2	CASSKTVGGTRETQYF	TGTGCCAGCAGTAAAACAGTGGGGGGGACCCGGGAGACCCAGTACTTC
TRBV18	-	TRBJ2-7	-	CASSAATSYEQYF	TGTGCCAGCTCAGCAGCCACCTCCTACGAGCAGTACTTC
TRBV3-1	few	TRBJ2-7	TRBD1	CASSRRDRNEQYF	TGTGCCAGCAGCCGCCGGGACAGAAACGAGCAGTACTTC
TRBV10-2	-	TRBJ2-7	-	CASSILRGNEQYF	TGCGCCAGCAGTATCCTCCGGGGGAATGAGCAGTACTTC
TRBV10-1	-	TRBJ2-7	-	CASSEQPSSYEQYF	TGCGCCAGCAGTGAACAGCCCAGCTCCTACGAGCAGTACTTC
TRBV12-3/TRBV12-4	-	TRBJ2-5	-	CASAPSGPQETQYF	TGTGCCAGCGCCCCCAGCGGCCCCCAAGAGACCCAGTACTTC
TRBV2	many	TRBJ2-7	-	CASSEDGAIGYEQYF	TGTGCCAGCAGTGAAGACGGGGCCATCGGGTACGAGCAGTACTTC
TRBV20-1	-	TRBJ1-1	-	CSARDSGLYTEAFF	TGCAGTGCTAGAGATTCGGGACTTTACACTGAAGCTTTCTTT
TRBV5-1	-	TRBJ2-2	-	CASSLVQGRSGELFF	TGCGCCAGCAGCTTGGTCCAGGGTCGGTCCGGGGAGCTGTTTTTT
TRBV29-1	few	TRBJ2-5	TRBD1	CSSGTGGGSETQYF	TGCAGCTCGGGGACAGGGGGCGGTTCAGAGACCCAGTACTTC
TRBV28	-	TRBJ1-5	-	CASSTGPGGNQPQHF	TGTGCCAGCAGTACGGGCCCGGGGGGCAATCAGCCCCAGCATTTT
TRBV5-5	many	TRBJ2-7	-	CASSVGSGYEQYF	TGTGCCAGCAGCGTAGGGTCGGGGTACGAGCAGTACTTC
TRBV24-1	many	TRBJ2-1	-	CATSDPGGKGYNEQFF	TGTGCCACCAGTGATCCGGGTGGTAAAGGTTACAATGAGCAGTTCTTC
TRBV7-2	-	TRBJ2-7	TRBD2	CASSLGISGRDEQYF	TGTGCCAGCAGCTTAGGGATTAGCGGGAGGGACGAGCAGTACTTC
TRBV4-2	many	TRBJ2-1	TRBD2	CASSQDRAGGTGNEQFF	TGTGCCAGCAGCCAAGATCGAGCCGGGGGGACTGGTAATGAGCAGTTCTTC
TRBV7-9	many	TRBJ2-3	TRBD1	CAITSGTGGTDTQYF	TGTGCCATCACGAGCGGGACAGGGGGCACAGATACGCAGTATTTT
TRBV7-2	-	TRBJ1-5	-	CASSLNIYQPQHF	TGTGCCAGCAGCTTAAATATCTATCAGCCCCAGCATTTT
TRBV29-1	many	TRBJ2-3	TRBD1	CSVAPGQSTDTQYF	TGCAGCGTTGCTCCGGGACAGAGCACAGATACGCAGTATTTT
TRBV15	-	TRBJ2-1	TRBD2	CATSRDRSLTSGSNEQFF	TGTGCCACCAGCAGAGATCGGTCTTTGACTAGCGGGAGCAATGAGCAGTTCTTC
TRBV11-2	few	TRBJ2-7	-	CASSPTPGFINYEQYF	TGTGCCAGCAGCCCCACCCCAGGATTCATTAACTACGAGCAGTACTTC
TRBV20-1	many	TRBJ2-1	TRBD2	CSASTGTSETLGRYNEQFF	TGCAGTGCTAGTACTGGGACTAGCGAGACTCTAGGGAGGTACAATGAGCAGTTCTTC
TRBV20-1	-	TRBJ2-7	-	CSASDPSASYEQYF	TGCAGTGCTAGCGATCCCTCAGCATCCTACGAGCAGTACTTC
TRBV10-3	few	TRBJ2-7	TRBD1	CAISDPPGTGPYEQYF	TGTGCCATCAGTGACCCGCCCGGGACAGGTCCCTACGAGCAGTACTTC
TRBV11-2	-	TRBJ2-7	-	CASSLSREQYF	TGCGCCAGCAGCTTGTCGCGGGAGCAGTACTTC
TRBV7-8	few	TRBJ2-7	-	CASSLYPGSYEQYF	TGTGCCAGCAGCTTATATCCGGGGTCCTACGAGCAGTACTTC
TRBV5-1	-	TRBJ2-5	TRBD1	CASSLNRQGRETQYF	TGCGCCAGCAGCTTAAATAGACAGGGTAGGGAGACCCAGTACTTC
TRBV20-1	-	TRBJ2-7	TRBD1	CSAKIPGQGLGEQYF	TGCAGTGCTAAAATACCGGGACAGGGTTTGGGCGAGCAGTACTTC